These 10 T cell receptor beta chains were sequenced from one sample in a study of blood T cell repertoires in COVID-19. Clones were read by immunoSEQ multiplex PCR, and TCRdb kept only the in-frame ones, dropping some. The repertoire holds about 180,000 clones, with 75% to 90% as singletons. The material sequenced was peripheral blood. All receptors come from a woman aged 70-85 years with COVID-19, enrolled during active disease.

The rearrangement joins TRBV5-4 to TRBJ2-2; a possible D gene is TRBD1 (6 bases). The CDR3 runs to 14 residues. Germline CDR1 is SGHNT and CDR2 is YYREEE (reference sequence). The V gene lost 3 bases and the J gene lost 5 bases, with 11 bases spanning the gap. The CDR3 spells CASSWTAGTGELFF. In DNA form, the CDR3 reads TGTGCCAGCAGCTGGACAGCTGGGACCGGGGAGCTGTTTTTT.

DNA for the CDR3: TGTGCCAGCAGCCGAGGACCGGGATCGAACACCGGGGAGCTGTTTTTT. The encoded protein is CASSRGPGSNTGELFF. The chain links TRBV5-4 to TRBJ2-2; a possible D gene is TRBD2 (5 bases). Germline lookup yields CDR1 SGHNT and CDR2 YYREEE (reference sequence). The CDR3 is 16 amino acids. Trimming shortened V by 4 bases and J by 0 bases, and 13 bases separated the two germline ends.

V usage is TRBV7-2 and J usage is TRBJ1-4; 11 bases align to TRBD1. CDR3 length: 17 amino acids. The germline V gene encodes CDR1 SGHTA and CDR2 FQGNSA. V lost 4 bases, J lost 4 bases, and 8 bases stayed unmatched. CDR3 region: CASSYGQGAAGNEKLFF. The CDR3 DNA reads TGTGCCAGCAGCTATGGACAGGGGGCGGCCGGTAATGAAAAACTGTTTTTT.

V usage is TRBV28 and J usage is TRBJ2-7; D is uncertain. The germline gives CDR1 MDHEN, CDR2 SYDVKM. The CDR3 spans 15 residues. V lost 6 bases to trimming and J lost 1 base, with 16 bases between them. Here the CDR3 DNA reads TGTGCCAGCAGCCCTCGTGGTAGCTCTTCCTACGAGCAGTACTTC. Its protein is CASSPRGSSSYEQYF. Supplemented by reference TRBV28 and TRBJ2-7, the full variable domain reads DVKVTQSSRYLVKRTGEKVFLECVQDMDHENMFWYRQDPGLGLRLIYFSYDVKMKEKGDIPEGYSVSREKKERFSLILESASTNQTSMYLCASSPRGSSSYEQYFGPGTRLTVT.

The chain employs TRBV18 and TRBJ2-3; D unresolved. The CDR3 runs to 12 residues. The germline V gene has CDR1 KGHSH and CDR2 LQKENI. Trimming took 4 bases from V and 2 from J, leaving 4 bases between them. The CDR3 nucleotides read TGTGCCAGCTCACGTCTCACAGATACGCAGTATTTT. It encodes CASSRLTDTQYF. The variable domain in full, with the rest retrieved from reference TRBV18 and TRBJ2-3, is NAGVMQNPRHLVRRRGQEARLRCSPMKGHSHVYWYRQLPEEGLKFMVYLQKENIIDESGMPKERFSAEFPKEGPSILRIQQVVRGDSAAYFCASSRLTDTQYFGPGTRLTVL.

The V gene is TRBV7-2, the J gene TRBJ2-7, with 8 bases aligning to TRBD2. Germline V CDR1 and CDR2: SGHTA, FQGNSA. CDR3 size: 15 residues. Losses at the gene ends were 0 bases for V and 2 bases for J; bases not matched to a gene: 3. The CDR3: CASSLAGREAYEQYF. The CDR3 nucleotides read TGTGCCAGCAGCTTAGCAGGGCGGGAGGCCTACGAGCAGTACTTC.

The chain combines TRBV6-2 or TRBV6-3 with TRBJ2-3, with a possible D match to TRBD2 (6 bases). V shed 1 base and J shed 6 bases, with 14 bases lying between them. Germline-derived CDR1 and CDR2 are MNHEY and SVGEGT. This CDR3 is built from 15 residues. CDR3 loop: CASSYFPGELDTQYF. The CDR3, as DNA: TGTGCCAGCAGTTACTTCCCGGGAGAACTCGATACGCAGTATTTT.

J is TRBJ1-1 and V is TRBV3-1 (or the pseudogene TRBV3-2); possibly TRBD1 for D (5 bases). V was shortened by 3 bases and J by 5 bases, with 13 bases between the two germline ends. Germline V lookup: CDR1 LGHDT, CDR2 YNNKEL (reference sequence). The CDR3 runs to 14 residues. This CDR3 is CASSHSSGGTEAFF. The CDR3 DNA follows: TGTGCCAGCAGCCATTCCTCTGGGGGGACTGAAGCTTTCTTT.

The CDR3 sequence: CASKRQPNGDYGYTF. CDR3 bases: TGTGCCAGCAAGAGGCAGCCTAACGGCGACTATGGCTACACCTTC. The chain links TRBV6-5 to TRBJ1-2; the D is unclear. The V gene lost 7 bases and the J gene lost 3 bases, with 18 bases spanning the gap. The germline gives CDR1 MNHEY, CDR2 SVGAGI. The length of the CDR3 is 15 residues.

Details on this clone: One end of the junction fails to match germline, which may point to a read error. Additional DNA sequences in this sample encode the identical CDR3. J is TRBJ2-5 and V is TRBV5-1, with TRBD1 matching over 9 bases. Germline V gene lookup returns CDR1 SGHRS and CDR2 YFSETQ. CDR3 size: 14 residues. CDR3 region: CASSPGTGQETQYF. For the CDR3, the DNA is TGCGCTAGCAGCCCGGGGACAGGGCAAGAGACCCAGTACTTC. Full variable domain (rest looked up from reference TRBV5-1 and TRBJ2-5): KAGVTQTPRYLIKTRGQQVTLSCSPISGHRSVSWYQQTPGQGLQFLFEYFSETQRNKGNFPGRFSGRQFSNSRSEMNVSTLELGDSALYLCASSPGTGQETQYFGPGTRLLVL.